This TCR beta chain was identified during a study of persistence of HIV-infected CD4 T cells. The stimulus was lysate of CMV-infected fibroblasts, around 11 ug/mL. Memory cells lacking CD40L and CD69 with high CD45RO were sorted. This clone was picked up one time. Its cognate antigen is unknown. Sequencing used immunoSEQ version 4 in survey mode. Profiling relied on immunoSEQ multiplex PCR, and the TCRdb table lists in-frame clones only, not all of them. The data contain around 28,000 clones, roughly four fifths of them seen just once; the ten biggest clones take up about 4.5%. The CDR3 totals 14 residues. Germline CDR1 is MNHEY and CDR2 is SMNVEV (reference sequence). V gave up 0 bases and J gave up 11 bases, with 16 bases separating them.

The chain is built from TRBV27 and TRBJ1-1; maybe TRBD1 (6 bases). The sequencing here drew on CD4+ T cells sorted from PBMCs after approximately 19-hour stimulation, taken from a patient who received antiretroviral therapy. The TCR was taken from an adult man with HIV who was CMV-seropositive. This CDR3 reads CASSLSLGAVGAFF. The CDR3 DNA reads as TGTGCCAGCAGTTTATCGTTGGGGGCCGTCGGCGCTTTCTTT.